This TCR beta chain was captured by sequencing in a study of Graves' ophthalmopathy and Graves' hyperthyroidism. The table lists this clonotype with many counts. The trim removed 5 bases at V and 4 bases at J, leaving 9 bases unmatched. Germline CDR1 is MNHEY and CDR2 is SVGEGT. The CDR3 totals 16 residues. Investigators amplified TCR beta CDR3 regions from RNA transcripts. The authors performed first-round RT-PCR with HTBI primers and then a second-round multiplex PCR. TCRdb fed the multiplex PCR reads into MiXCR, producing one record per CDR3 protein. The sample records 350,000 to 450,000 distinct CDR3 sequences, more than 20% being singletons.

Sequencing was performed on peripheral blood. The rearrangement joins TRBV6-2 or TRBV6-3 to TRBJ2-7, with 12 bases lining up with TRBD2. The TCR was taken from a woman younger than 35 with stable Graves' hyperthyroidism. CDR3 loop: CASSLARLAGAYEQYF. The CDR3 region has the DNA TGTGCCAGCAGTCTTGCCAGACTAGCGGGGGCGTACGAGCAGTACTTC.